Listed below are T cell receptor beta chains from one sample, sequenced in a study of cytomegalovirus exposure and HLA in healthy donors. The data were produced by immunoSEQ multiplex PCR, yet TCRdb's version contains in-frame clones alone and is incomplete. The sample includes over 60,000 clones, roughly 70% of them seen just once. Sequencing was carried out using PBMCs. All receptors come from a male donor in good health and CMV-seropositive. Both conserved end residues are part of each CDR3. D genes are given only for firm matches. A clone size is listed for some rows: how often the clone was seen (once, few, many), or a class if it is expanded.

CASSLGPPGLGGGRKETQYF,TGTGCCAGCAGCTTGGGGCCCCCGGGGCTGGGCGGGGGTAGGAAAGAGACCCAGTACTTC,TRBD2,TRBJ2-5,-,TRBV5-4
CASSPSEGPYEQYF,TGTGCCAGCTCACCATCGGAGGGTCCCTACGAGCAGTACTTC,-,TRBJ2-7,-,TRBV18
CASSFLTGGGSSGSYEQYF,TGCGCCAGCAGCTTTTTGACAGGGGGGGGAAGCAGCGGATCCTACGAGCAGTACTTC,TRBD1,TRBJ2-7,few,TRBV5-1
CASSSSYSSRGQPQHF,TGCGCCAGCAGCTCTTCGTATTCCTCTAGGGGTCAGCCCCAGCATTTT,-,TRBJ1-5,-,TRBV4-3
CASSLDRASPDTQYF,TGCGCCAGCAGCTTGGACAGGGCGAGCCCAGATACGCAGTATTTT,-,TRBJ2-3,-,TRBV5-1
CASSPARGRNQPQHF,TGTGCCAGCAGCCCTGCCAGGGGGCGCAATCAGCCCCAGCATTTT,TRBD1,TRBJ1-5,-,TRBV6-1
CASSLPGENSNQPQHF,TGCGCCAGCAGCTTACCGGGAGAAAATAGCAATCAGCCCCAGCATTTT,-,TRBJ1-5,-,TRBV5-1
CASSGLAYGYTF,TGTGCCAGTAGTGGACTAGCCTATGGCTACACCTTC,-,TRBJ1-2,-,TRBV19
CASSFPGQDYGYTF,TGTGCCAGCAGCTTCCCGGGACAGGACTATGGCTACACCTTC,TRBD1,TRBJ1-2,-,TRBV5-6
CASSGIAGVNEQFF,TGTGCCAGCAGTGGCATAGCGGGAGTCAATGAGCAGTTCTTC,TRBD2,TRBJ2-1,-,TRBV6-5
CASRGDRALKKLFF,TGTGCCAGCAGGGGGGACAGGGCGCTGAAAAAACTGTTTTTT,TRBD1,TRBJ1-4,-,TRBV2
CASSGGHRDGEETQYF,TGTGCCAGCAGTGGGGGGCACAGGGACGGGGAAGAGACCCAGTACTTC,-,TRBJ2-5,-,TRBV6-1
CASSATGGYEQYF,TGTGCCAGCAGCGCCACCGGAGGCTACGAGCAGTACTTC,-,TRBJ2-7,-,TRBV7-6
CASSLDRREGETQYF,TGTGCCAGCAGCTTAGACAGGCGGGAGGGTGAGACCCAGTACTTC,TRBD2,TRBJ2-5,-,TRBV7-2
CASSVGLAGGPFNEQFF,TGTGCCAGCAGCGTAGGTCTGGCGGGGGGCCCCTTCAATGAGCAGTTCTTC,TRBD2,TRBJ2-1,-,TRBV9
CASSPDRSRVGELFF,TGTGCCAGCAGCCCGGACAGATCGCGGGTCGGGGAGCTGTTTTTT,-,TRBJ2-2,-,TRBV5-4
CASSQGISTDTQYF,TGTGCCAGCAGTCAGGGAATCAGCACAGATACGCAGTATTTT,-,TRBJ2-3,-,TRBV2
CASRTGPGANVLTF,TGTGCCAGTAGGACAGGGCCTGGGGCCAACGTCCTGACTTTC,TRBD1,TRBJ2-6,-,TRBV19
CASSPWRGGRETQYF,TGTGCCAGCAGCCCCTGGAGGGGGGGACGGGAGACCCAGTACTTC,-,TRBJ2-5,-,TRBV27